The clone carrying this T cell receptor (beta chain) has more than one count but fewer than ten. The antigen is undetermined. The record originates from a study of beta chain features in type 1 diabetes. Investigators reverse transcribed all isolated RNA, so they sequenced expressed TCRB transcripts. Sequencing was performed with immunoSEQ multiplex PCR; in TCRdb, only in-frame clones are kept and a portion is missing. The data show 600,000 to 700,000 clones, with under 15% seen just once and about 0.11% held by the top ten. The study, taken as a whole, reports: TCRB CDR3s from Type 1 diabetes patients were moderately but significantly shorter in all four CD4+ subsets.

CDR1 is SGHDN and CDR2 is FVKESK in the germline V gene. V was shortened by 0 bases and J by 0 bases, with 6 bases between the two germline ends. This CDR3 region has 14 residues. This clonotype originated in a young man with type 1 diabetes. The genes are TRBV14 and TRBJ2-7; D unresolved. Sequencing was carried out using naive CD4+ T cells from blood. The CDR3 DNA follows: TGTGCCAGCAGCCAAGAGCAGAGCTCCTACGAGCAGTACTTC. Translated: CASSQEQSSYEQYF. Using reference TRBV14 and TRBJ2-7 for the parts outside the CDR3, the full variable domain is EAGVTQFPSHSVIEKGQTVTLRCDPISGHDNLYWYRRVMGKEIKFLLHFVKESKQDESGMPNNRFLAERTGGTYSTLKVQPAELEDSGVYFCASSQEQSSYEQYFGPGTRLTVT.